Given below is one T cell receptor beta chain in context. Each donor had 2.5 to 3 ml of blood drawn. Whole blood that had not undergone T cell sorting provided the isolated total RNA. The data originate from a study of monozygotic twins with inflammatory bowel disease. Reanalyzing the 5' RACE reads, TCRdb keeps one entry per CDR3 protein, without DNA. This table lists some 400,000 distinct CDR3 sequences. In germline, CDR1 is LNHDA, CDR2 SQIVND (reference sequence). The CDR3 extends over 13 amino acids. Sequencing used blood. This receptor was obtained from a human donor with ulcerative colitis or Crohn's disease, or a healthy co-twin of an affected twin (not recorded which). This sequence joins TRBV19 and TRBJ1-4. The CDR3 region is CASRQRADEKLFF.